This T cell receptor beta chain was profiled in a study of shared clonotypes between healthy human individuals. The V and J ends lost 4 bases and 4 bases respectively, with 11 bases between them. This CDR3 has 14 residues. The repertoire was sequenced with immunoSEQ multiplex PCR; TCRdb's copy has only in-frame clones and lacks some. The top ten hold 1.5% to 2% of the sample, which has some 680,000 clones, around 73% seen once. The clonotype originates from a woman in her thirties in good health. The sequenced material came from memory CD4+ T cells sorted from blood. Subset reported: CD45RA-negative fraction. V and J are TRBV23-1 and TRBJ1-5, with D possibly being TRBD1 (6 bases). TRBV23-1 carries the ORF label, with uncertain function. CDR3 nucleotides: TGCGCCAGCAGTCCTACAGGGACTAATCAGCCCCAGCATTTT. Translated: CASSPTGTNQPQHF.